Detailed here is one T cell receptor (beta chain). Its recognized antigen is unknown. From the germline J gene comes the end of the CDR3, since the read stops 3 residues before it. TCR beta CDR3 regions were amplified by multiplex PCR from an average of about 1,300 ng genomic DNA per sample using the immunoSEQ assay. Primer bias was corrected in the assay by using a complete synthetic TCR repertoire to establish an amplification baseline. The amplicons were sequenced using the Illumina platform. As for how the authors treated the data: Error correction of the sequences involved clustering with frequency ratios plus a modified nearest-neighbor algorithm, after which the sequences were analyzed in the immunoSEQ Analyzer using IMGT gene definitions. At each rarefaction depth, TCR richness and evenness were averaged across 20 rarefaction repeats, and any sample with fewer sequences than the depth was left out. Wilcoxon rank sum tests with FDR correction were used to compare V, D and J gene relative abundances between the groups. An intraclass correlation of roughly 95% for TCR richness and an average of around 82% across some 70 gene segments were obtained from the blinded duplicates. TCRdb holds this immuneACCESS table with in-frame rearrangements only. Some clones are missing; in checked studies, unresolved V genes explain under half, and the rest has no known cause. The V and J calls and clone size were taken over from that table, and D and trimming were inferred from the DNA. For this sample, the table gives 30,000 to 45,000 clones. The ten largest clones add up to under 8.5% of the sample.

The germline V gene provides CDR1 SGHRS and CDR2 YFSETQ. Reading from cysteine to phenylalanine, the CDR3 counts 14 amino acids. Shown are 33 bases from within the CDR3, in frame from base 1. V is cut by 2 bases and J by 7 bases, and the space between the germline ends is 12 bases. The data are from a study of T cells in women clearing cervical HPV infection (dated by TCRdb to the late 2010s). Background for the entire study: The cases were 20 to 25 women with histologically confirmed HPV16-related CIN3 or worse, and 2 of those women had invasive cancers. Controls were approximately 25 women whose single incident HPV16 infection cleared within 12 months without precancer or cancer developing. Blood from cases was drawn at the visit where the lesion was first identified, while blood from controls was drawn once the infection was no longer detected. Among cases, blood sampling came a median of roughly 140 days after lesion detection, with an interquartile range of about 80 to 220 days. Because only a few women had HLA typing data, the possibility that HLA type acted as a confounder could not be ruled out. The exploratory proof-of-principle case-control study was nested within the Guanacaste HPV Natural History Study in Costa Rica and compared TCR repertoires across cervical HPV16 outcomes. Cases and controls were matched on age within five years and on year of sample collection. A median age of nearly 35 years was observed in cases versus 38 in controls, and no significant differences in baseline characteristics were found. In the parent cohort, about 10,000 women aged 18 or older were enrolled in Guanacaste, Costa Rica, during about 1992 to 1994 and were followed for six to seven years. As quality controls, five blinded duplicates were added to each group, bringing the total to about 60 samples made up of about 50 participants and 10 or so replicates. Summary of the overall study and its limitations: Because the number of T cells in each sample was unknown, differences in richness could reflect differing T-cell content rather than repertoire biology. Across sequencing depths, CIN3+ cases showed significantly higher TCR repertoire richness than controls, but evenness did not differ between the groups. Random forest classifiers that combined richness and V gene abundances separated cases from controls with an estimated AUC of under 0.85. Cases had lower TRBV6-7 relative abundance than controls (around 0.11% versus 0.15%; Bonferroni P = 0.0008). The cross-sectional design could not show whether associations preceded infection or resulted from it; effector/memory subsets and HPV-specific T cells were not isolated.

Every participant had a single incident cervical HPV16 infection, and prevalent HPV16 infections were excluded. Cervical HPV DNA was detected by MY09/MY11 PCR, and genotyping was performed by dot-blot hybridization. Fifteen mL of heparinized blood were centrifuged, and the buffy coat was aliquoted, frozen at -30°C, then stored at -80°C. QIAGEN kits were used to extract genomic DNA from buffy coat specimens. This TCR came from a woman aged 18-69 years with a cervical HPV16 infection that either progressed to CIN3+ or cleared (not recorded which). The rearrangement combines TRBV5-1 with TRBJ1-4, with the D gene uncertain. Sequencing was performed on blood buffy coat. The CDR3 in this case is CASSFQGFSEKLFF. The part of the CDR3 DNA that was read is TGCGCCAGCAGCTTCCAAGGGTTTAGTGAAAAA.